Each of the 8 T cell receptor beta chains below was sequenced from the same sample in a study of cytomegalovirus exposure and HLA in healthy donors. PCR amplification relied on 60 Vbeta primers (plus 13 Jbeta primers). Some clones are missing from TCRdb's copy, which holds only in-frame ones; the method was immunoSEQ multiplex PCR. The sample shows around 150,000 clones, approximately 61% of them seen only once. The material sequenced was PBMCs. These receptors originate from a middle-aged woman in good health and CMV-seronegative.

This rearrangement joins TRBV28 to TRBJ1-2, with TRBD1 as a possible D gene (6 bases). Trimming took 3 bases from V and 6 from J, leaving 20 bases between them. Germline CDR1 reads MDHEN; CDR2 reads SYDVKM. The CDR3 contains 16 residues. The CDR3 reads CASSFSGLQGTHGYTF. Written as DNA, the CDR3 is TGTGCCAGCAGTTTCTCCGGGCTACAGGGCACCCATGGCTACACCTTC.

This sequence joins TRBV5-1 and TRBJ1-2; possibly TRBD1 for D (6 bases). V lost 1 base to trimming and J lost 2 bases, with 21 bases between them. CDR1 SGHRS and CDR2 YFSETQ come from the germline V gene. The CDR3 is 18 residues long. The CDR3 DNA is TGCGCCAGCAGCTTGATACGCGGGGGCTTACAAGAAAACTATGGCTACACCTTC. Translation gives CASSLIRGGLQENYGYTF.

V gene TRBV4-1 combines with J gene TRBJ2-1, with D possibly being TRBD2 (6 bases). The V gene's germline CDR1 is MGHRA and CDR2 YSYEKL. V gave up 4 bases and J gave up 7 bases, with 17 bases separating them. This CDR3 is built from 15 residues. The CDR3 DNA follows: TGCGCCAGCAGCCGTGACAGTGGGGGGTGGAATGAGCAGTTCTTC. Translated: CASSRDSGGWNEQFF.

The rearrangement links TRBV7-6 to TRBJ1-1; 7 bases match TRBD1. Trimming at V came to 1 base and at J to 7 bases, leaving 12 bases not matched to a gene. The CDR3 totals 16 residues. Germline CDR1 is SGHVS and CDR2 is FNYEAQ. Written as DNA, the CDR3 is TGTGCCAGCAGCTTAGAAGGGGGCAGGCGGTTTGGTGAAGCTTTCTTT. It is translated as CASSLEGGRRFGEAFF.

This clone was seen only a few times. The chain combines TRBV2 with TRBJ1-5; D may be TRBD1 (6 bases). In germline, CDR1 is SNHLY, CDR2 FYNNEI. V was pared by 8 bases and J by 0 bases, with 17 bases between. CDR3 length: 16 amino acids. DNA for the CDR3: TGTGCCAGCGGTTATGACAGGACAGCTAGCAATCAGCCCCAGCATTTT. Its translation is CASGYDRTASNQPQHF.

This chain links TRBV29-1 with TRBJ1-1; unclear D gene. Germline-derived CDR1 and CDR2 are SQVTM and ANQGSEA. The CDR3 length is 13 residues. Trimming took 8 bases from V and 3 from J, leaving 16 bases between them. CDR3 region: CSSSVYRYTEAFF. As DNA, the CDR3 is TGCAGCTCCAGTGTATACCGATACACTGAAGCTTTCTTT.

This chain joins TRBV11-2 and TRBJ1-6; D may be TRBD1 (6 bases). CDR1 is SGHAT and CDR2 is FQNNGV in the germline V gene. V lost 5 bases and J 6 bases, leaving 14 bases between the germline ends. The length of the CDR3 is 15 residues. The CDR3 spells CASSREDSRNSPLHF. The CDR3 DNA sequence: TGTGCCAGCAGCCGAGAGGACAGTCGTAATTCACCCCTCCACTTT.

V usage is TRBV10-3 and J usage is TRBJ1-2; TRBD1 agrees at 7 bases. Trimming took 2 bases from V and 2 from J; bases not matched to a gene: 11. Germline V gene data show CDR1 as ENHRY and CDR2 as SYGVKD. CDR3 length equals 17 residues. The CDR3 spells CAISEGAASGGNYGYTF. CDR3 nucleotides: TGTGCCATCAGTGAGGGGGCGGCGTCAGGGGGGAACTATGGCTACACCTTC.